Each of the 16 T cell receptor beta chains below was sequenced from the same sample in a study of blood T cells in healthy people across ages (dated by TCRdb to the mid-2010s). The receptor library was made with 5' RACE. The sequencer was an Illumina HiSeq 2500. A second PCR of roughly 7 to 12 cycles was run with a J-beta primer mix and a sample-barcoded 5' primer. Through fastp at Q25 and MiXCR, TCRdb rebuilt clones from the public reads, retaining in-frame beta chains. Rows matching on CDR3 protein sequence are summarized as one entry with the most common DNA and genes. For this sample the table gives over 750,000 distinct CDR3 sequences, of which around a quarter were detected only once. The ten largest clones add up to more than 7.5% of the sample. The sample was also linked to a second study, of T cells of mothers and their children.

The material sequenced was blood. The source is a boy aged 5-17 years in good health.

This clonotype was observed a handful of times. V usage is TRBV6-5 and J usage is TRBJ2-7; no clear D gene. Germline V gene lookup returns CDR1 MNHEY and CDR2 SVGAGI. Trimming took 6 bases from V and 3 from J, leaving 12 bases between them. The CDR3 has 13 amino acids. The CDR3 DNA reads TGTGCCAGCAGCATCGGGCTTAGCTACGAGCAGTACTTC. This encodes CASSIGLSYEQYF.

This sequence joins TRBV7-2 and TRBJ1-1, with D possibly being TRBD1 (5 bases). In germline, CDR1 is SGHTA, CDR2 FQGNSA. Between the trimmed V and J ends, which lost 1 base and 12 bases, there was a span of 21 bases. The CDR3 loop spans 15 amino acids. CDR3 nucleotides: TGTGCCAGCAGCTTAGACCTAATAGCGGGGGTGAGGACTTTCTTT. Translation: CASSLDLIAGVRTFF.

This clonotype was recorded many times. The chain couples TRBV28 to TRBJ2-7; possibly TRBD1 for D (5 bases). Trimming took off 8 bases at V and 2 bases at J, with 13 bases between the two ends. The germline gives CDR1 MDHEN, CDR2 SYDVKM. CDR3 length equals 13 residues. CDR3 region: CASAAAGTYEQYF. CDR3 in DNA: TGTGCCAGCGCGGCGGCAGGGACCTACGAGCAGTACTTC.

V gene TRBV27 combines with J gene TRBJ1-5; D remains ambiguous. This CDR3 spans 16 amino acids. The ends were cut back, 5 bases at V and 3 bases at J, with 17 bases in the middle. Germline CDR1 and CDR2: MNHEY and SMNVEV (reference sequence). The CDR3 protein is CASSQYDARNNQPQHF. The CDR3 region has the DNA TGTGCCAGCAGTCAATACGACGCAAGGAACAATCAGCCCCAGCATTTT.

This clonotype was observed a handful of times. The chain couples TRBV11-2 to TRBJ2-5; TRBD1 might be the D (6 bases). Trimming pared 6 bases from V and 4 bases from J, leaving 15 bases between. This CDR3 spans 14 amino acids. Germline values: CDR1 SGHAT, CDR2 FQNNGV. CDR3 in amino acids: CASRLGGTRETQYF. In DNA, the CDR3 is TGTGCCAGCAGACTAGGGGGTACCCGAGAGACCCAGTACTTC.

The chain carries TRBV5-1 and TRBJ2-5; TRBD1 is a possible D gene (5 bases). V gave up 4 bases and J gave up 1 base, with 14 bases separating them. Germline CDR1 and CDR2: SGHRS and YFSETQ. This CDR3 contains 15 residues. CDR3 bases: TGCGCCAGCAGCCCACGACCAGGGATCCAAGAGACCCAGTACTTC. Translation: CASSPRPGIQETQYF.

This clonotype showed up just a few times. The chain uses TRBV12-3 or TRBV12-4 and TRBJ2-7; 10 bases fit TRBD1. CDR3 size: 15 residues. The J segment lost 6 bases and the V segment lost 3 bases, leaving 8 bases of the junction unmatched. The CDR3 DNA is TGTGCCAGCAGTTTGACAGGGGGCGCGTTTGGCGAGCAGTACTTC. It translates to CASSLTGGAFGEQYF.

The chain is built from TRBV7-3 and TRBJ2-5, with D maybe TRBD2 (6 bases). Germline loops: CDR1 SGHTA, CDR2 FQGTGA. The length of the CDR3 is 15 residues. V was cut by 2 bases and J by 4 bases, with 14 bases left in between. The CDR3 bases are TGTGCCAGCAGCTTAGGGCGGGGAGCGGTAGAGACCCAGTACTTC. Translated, it gives CASSLGRGAVETQYF.

J is TRBJ2-5 and V is TRBV11-2; D gene uncertain. Trimming stripped 5 bases from V and 1 base from J, with 17 bases between. The germline V gene encodes CDR1 SGHAT and CDR2 FQNNGV. CDR3 length: 16 residues. CDR3 sequence: CASSQPTPWFQETQYF. The CDR3 DNA follows: TGTGCCAGCAGCCAACCAACCCCCTGGTTCCAAGAGACCCAGTACTTC.

The chain recombines TRBV3-1 with TRBJ1-3; D is uncertain. V lost 5 bases to trimming and J lost 0 bases, with 11 bases between them. The germline gives CDR1 LGHDT, CDR2 YNNKEL (reference sequence). This CDR3 is 15 amino acids long. The CDR3: CASSRRAFSGNTIYF. Written as DNA, the CDR3 is TGTGCCAGCAGCAGACGGGCCTTCTCTGGAAACACCATATATTTT.

The chain's CDR3 is CASSPPGVSSYNEQFF. The CDR3 nucleotides read TGTGCCAGCAGTCCCCCGGGCGTGAGCTCCTACAATGAGCAGTTCTTC. The chain is built from TRBV27 and TRBJ2-1; D is unclear. The V end was cut by 5 bases, the J end by 0 bases, with 14 bases between. Germline loops: CDR1 MNHEY, CDR2 SMNVEV (reference sequence). This CDR3 spans 16 amino acids.

The CDR3 loop is CASSPLGLARETQYF. DNA of the CDR3: TGTGCCAGCAGCCCCCTGGGACTAGCGAGAGAGACCCAGTACTTC. The chain uses TRBV7-8 and TRBJ2-5; 10 bases line up with TRBD2. Losses at the gene ends were 5 bases for V and 4 bases for J; bases not matched to a gene: 7. This CDR3 is 15 amino acids long. Germline CDR1 is SGHVS and CDR2 is FQNEAQ.

Written as DNA, the CDR3 is TGTGCCAGCAGCTTGGGTGGCGGGGGGGCTAGTGAGCAGTTCTTC. Protein product: CASSLGGGGASEQFF. This chain connects TRBV11-2 to TRBJ2-1; 9 bases fit TRBD2. After removal of 3 bases from V and 9 bases from J, the junction contained 9 bases not matched to a gene. CDR3 length: 15 residues. Germline CDR1 reads SGHAT; CDR2 reads FQNNGV.

This clonotype was seen more than once but under ten times. V usage is TRBV24-1 and J usage is TRBJ2-1; D possibly uses TRBD1 or TRBD2 (5 bases each). Between the trimmed V and J ends, which lost 0 bases and 6 bases, there was a span of 14 bases. This CDR3 is 16 amino acids long. Germline CDR1 KGHDR, CDR2 SFDVKD. CDR3 nucleotides: TGTGCCACCAGTGATTTGGGCCCCGAGGGGAGCAATGAGCAGTTCTTC. This translates into CATSDLGPEGSNEQFF.

This clonotype has more than one count but fewer than ten. In DNA form, the CDR3 reads TGCAGCTCGTTGCTTAATGAAAAACTGTTTTTT. Translated: CSSLLNEKLFF. The V and J genes are TRBV29-1 and TRBJ1-4; no clear D gene. Trimming removed 8 bases at V and 4 bases at J, with 8 bases between. Germline V gene data show CDR1 as SQVTM and CDR2 as ANQGSEA. The CDR3 contains 11 residues. Filled out from reference TRBV29-1 and TRBJ1-4, the complete variable domain reads SAVISQKPSRDICQRGTSLTIQCQVDSQVTMMFWYRQQPGQSLTLIATANQGSEATYESGFVIDKFPISRPNLTFSTLTVSNMSPEDSSIYLCSSLLNEKLFFGSGTQLSVL.

This clonotype appeared a few times. This sequence joins TRBV7-8 and TRBJ1-3; 8 bases match TRBD1. V shed 0 bases and J 4 bases; nucleotides not matched to a gene: 8. CDR3 size: 17 residues. Germline loops: CDR1 SGHVS, CDR2 FQNEAQ. DNA of the CDR3: TGTGCCAGCAGCTTAGCTGGACAGGGTATATTAGGAAACACCATATATTTT. Protein product: CASSLAGQGILGNTIYF. The entire variable domain, with the rest obtained from reference TRBV7-8 and TRBJ1-3, is as follows: GAGVSQSPRYKVAKRGQDVALRCDPISGHVSLFWYQQALGQGPEFLTYFQNEAQLDKSGLPSDRFFAERPEGSVSTLKIQRTQQEDSAVYLCASSLAGQGILGNTIYFGEGSWLTVV.